This TCR beta chain is drawn from a study of spatial heterogeneity in lung cancer. About the research overall: PBMC samples from follow-up, where available, were sequenced a median of around 22 months after resection.

This CDR3 contains 15 residues. Germline assignment: CDR1 SGHRS and CDR2 YFSETQ. Trimming stripped 0 bases from V and 3 bases from J, with 12 bases between. Individually, TCR cDNA molecules were each labelled with a unique molecular identifier. Each CDR3 protein is one row after TCRdb ran MiXCR on the 5' RACE reads. In the table there are fewer than 30,000 distinct CDR3 sequences, over 7.5% of which are singletons. In this sample, this clonotype turned up many times. Time point: blood at routine non-recurrence follow-up after resection. Sample: PBMCs, taken at follow-up. This receptor was identified in a male donor with early-stage non-small cell lung cancer. V usage is TRBV5-1 and J usage is TRBJ1-1; D not resolved. CDR3 protein: CASSLAGFWDTEAFF. The CDR3 DNA reads as TGCGCCAGCAGCTTGGCCGGGTTTTGGGACACTGAAGCTTTCTTT.